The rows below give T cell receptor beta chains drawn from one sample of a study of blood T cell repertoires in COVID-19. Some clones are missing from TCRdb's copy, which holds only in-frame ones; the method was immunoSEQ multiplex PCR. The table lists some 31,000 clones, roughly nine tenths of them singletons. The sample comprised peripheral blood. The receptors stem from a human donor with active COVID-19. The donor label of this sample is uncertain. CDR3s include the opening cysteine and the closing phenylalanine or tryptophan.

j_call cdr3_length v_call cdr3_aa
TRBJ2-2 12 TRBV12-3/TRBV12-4 CASRSHTGELFF
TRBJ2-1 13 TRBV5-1 CASRTTANNEQFF
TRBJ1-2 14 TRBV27 CASSLDGFGYGYTF
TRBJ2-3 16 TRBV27 CASRSGTSGPIFPQYF
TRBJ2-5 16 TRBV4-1 CASSQGGLGSQETQYF
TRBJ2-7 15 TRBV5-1 CASSLAGTELYEQYF
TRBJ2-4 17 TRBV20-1 CSASARSGDRGKNIQYF
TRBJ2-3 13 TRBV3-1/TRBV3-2 CASSHRYSDTQYF
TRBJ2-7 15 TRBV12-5 CASGLAQGRLYEQYF
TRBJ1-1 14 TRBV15 CATSRDRGGTEAFF
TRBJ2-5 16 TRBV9 CASSVGTSAFGETQYF
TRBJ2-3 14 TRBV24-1 CATSDGGRSDTQYF
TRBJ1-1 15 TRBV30 CAWSHRTVLNTEAFF
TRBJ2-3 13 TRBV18 CASSPRATDTQYF
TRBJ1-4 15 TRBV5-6 CASRPTGEEAEKLFF
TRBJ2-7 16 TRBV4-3 CASSQDKVVRGREQYF
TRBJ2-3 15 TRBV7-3 CASSTSGGRTDTQYF
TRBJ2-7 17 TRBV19 CASSIRTSGGVLYEQYF
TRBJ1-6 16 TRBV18 CASSPVQGVKDSPLHF
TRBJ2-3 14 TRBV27 CASSLASGWDTQYF
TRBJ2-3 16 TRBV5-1 CASSVSGGPSTDTQYF
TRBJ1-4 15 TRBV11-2 CASSVQDSPNEKLFF
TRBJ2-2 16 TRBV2 CASIAALVANTGELFF
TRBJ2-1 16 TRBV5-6 CASSPALAGGYNQQFF
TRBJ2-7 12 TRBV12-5 CASGLGPGLLYF
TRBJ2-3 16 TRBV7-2 CASSRPQVPSTDTQYF
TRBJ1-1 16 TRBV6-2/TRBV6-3 CASSDEQGALDTEAFF
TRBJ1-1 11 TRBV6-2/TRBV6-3 CASSYVSQAFF
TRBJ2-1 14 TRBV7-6 CASSLVKGVREQFF
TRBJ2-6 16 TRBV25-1 CASSEYGGSGANVLTF
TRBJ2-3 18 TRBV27 CASSSRTSGPPRLKAQYF
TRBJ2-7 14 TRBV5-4 CASSPEPGDHEQYF
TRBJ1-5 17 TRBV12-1 CASSPGTGGPFNQPQHF
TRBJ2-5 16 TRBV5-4 CASSPRSVGGQETQYF
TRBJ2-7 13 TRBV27 CARRSPHFYEQYF
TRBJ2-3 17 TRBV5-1 CASSLDPSGSITDTQYF
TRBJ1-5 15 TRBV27 CASSSQGTANQPQHF
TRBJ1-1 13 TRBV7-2 CASSLGGANEAFF
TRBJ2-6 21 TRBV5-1 CASSLPNNRGQITSGANVLTF
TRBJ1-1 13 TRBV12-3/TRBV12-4 CASSFAGGTEAFF
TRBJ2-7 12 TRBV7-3 CASSLGLGEQYF
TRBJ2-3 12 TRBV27 CASSFIADTQYF
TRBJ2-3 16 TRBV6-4 CASRGTSGRGTDTQYF
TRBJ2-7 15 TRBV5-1 CASSLAQGPTYEQYF
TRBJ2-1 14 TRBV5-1 CASSSSSSYNEQFF
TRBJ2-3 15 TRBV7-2 CASSPLGLAGSTQYF
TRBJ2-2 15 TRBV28 CASNFGGADTGELFF
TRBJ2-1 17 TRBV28 CASSLRAGVNPYNEQFF
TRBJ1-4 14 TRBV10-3 CAARDTGSDEKLFF
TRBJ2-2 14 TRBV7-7 CASSLYQGTGELFF
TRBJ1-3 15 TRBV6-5 CASSNRDRGPPTIYF